This T cell receptor (beta chain) appears in the sequencing data of a study of blood T cell repertoires in COVID-19. Study details: Samples taken during acute and convalescent COVID-19 were collected in the United States, Italy and Spain. The cDNA or gDNA used as material had been derived from T cells, B-cell-depleted T cells, or PBMCs.

J was trimmed by 0 bases and V by 8 bases; bases with no gene match: 6. This CDR3 region has 16 residues. CDR1 and CDR2 (germline): MGHDK, SYGVNS. Authors' processing steps: Estimated nucleated cell counts came from reference gene primer amplification. Here immunoSEQ multiplex PCR was the method, and the copy in TCRdb shows in-frame clones only, minus some. For V, J and clone size, that table is used; D and trimming come from the DNA. Here the sample spans 110,000 or so clones, 84% being singletons. This receptor was obtained from a woman aged 40 to 50 with acute or convalescent COVID-19. The sample comprised peripheral blood. The chain joins TRBV25-1 to TRBJ1-4; 10 bases are shared with TRBD1. The CDR3 loop is CASSDRGRTTNEKLFF. The CDR3, as DNA: TGTGCCAGCTCGGACAGGGGGAGGACAACTAATGAAAAACTGTTTTTT.